The rows below give T cell receptor beta chains drawn from one sample of a study of cytomegalovirus exposure and HLA in healthy donors. Only in-frame clones appear in the TCRdb table, and some are missing; sequencing was by immunoSEQ multiplex PCR. The table includes more than 80,000 clones, around 81% detected once. Source material: PBMCs. Every receptor here comes from a female donor in good health and CMV-seropositive. CDR3s include the opening cysteine and the closing phenylalanine or tryptophan. The D gene is left open where the match is weak. Part of the rows lack a size; the others show once, few, many or a class for expanded clones.

size	V	D	J	CDR3	DNA
NA	TRBV2	NA	TRBJ1-4	CASSDLGLRRDNEKLFF	TGTGCCAGCAGTGATTTGGGACTCCGTCGGGATAATGAAAAACTGTTTTTT
NA	TRBV19	NA	TRBJ1-2	CASTVPGRDGYTF	TGTGCCAGTACCGTACCTGGGAGGGATGGCTACACCTTC
NA	TRBV6-5	TRBD1	TRBJ1-4	CASSAGGALEKLFF	TGTGCCAGCAGTGCAGGGGGCGCGTTGGAAAAACTGTTTTTT
NA	TRBV5-1	TRBD2	TRBJ2-7	CASTFSGSGGEQYF	TGCGCCAGCACCTTCAGCGGGAGTGGCGGCGAGCAGTACTTC
NA	TRBV2	NA	TRBJ2-7	CASNTGGPSYEQYF	TGTGCCAGCAATACTGGGGGCCCCTCCTACGAGCAGTACTTC
NA	TRBV6-1	NA	TRBJ2-7	CASSEGVRGANEQYF	TGTGCCAGCAGTGAAGGAGTCAGGGGGGCAAACGAGCAGTACTTC
NA	TRBV6-1	NA	TRBJ2-7	CASSEWKGSNEQYF	TGTGCCAGCAGTGAATGGAAGGGGTCAAACGAGCAGTACTTC
NA	TRBV18	TRBD2	TRBJ2-3	CASSPSSGGLTDTQYF	TGTGCCAGCTCACCATCTAGCGGGGGGCTCACAGATACGCAGTATTTT
NA	TRBV28	TRBD1	TRBJ1-2	CASSLSDRVNYGYPF	TGTGCCAGCAGTTTGTCGGACAGGGTAAACTATGGCTACCCCTTC
once	TRBV10-1	NA	TRBJ2-5	CASSESIGVLETQYF	TGCGCCAGCAGTGAGTCGATAGGGGTGTTAGAGACCCAGTACTTC
NA	TRBV9	TRBD1	TRBJ1-1	CASSGPDRGTEAFF	TGTGCCAGCAGCGGACCGGACAGGGGGACTGAAGCTTTCTTT
NA	TRBV5-1	TRBD1	TRBJ1-2	CASSLTEYRGSDYGYTF	TGCGCCAGCAGCTTGACAGAATACAGGGGGTCGGACTATGGCTACACCTTC
once	TRBV10-3	NA	TRBJ1-1	CAITDSNTEAFF	TGTGCCATCACCGACAGTAACACTGAAGCTTTCTTT
NA	TRBV5-4	TRBD1	TRBJ1-2	CASSSQGLYGYTF	TGTGCCAGCAGTTCACAGGGGCTTTATGGCTACACCTTC
NA	TRBV28	NA	TRBJ1-3	CASSLSRRGNTIYF	TGTGCCAGCAGTTTATCGCGCAGGGGAAACACCATATATTTT
NA	TRBV15	TRBD1	TRBJ1-4	CATSRGTGAEKLFF	TGTGCCACCAGCAGAGGGACAGGGGCCGAAAAACTGTTTTTT
NA	TRBV11-2	NA	TRBJ2-3	CASSLASYRDGSRDTQYF	TGTGCCAGCAGCTTAGCTTCGTACAGGGACGGTTCGCGAGATACGCAGTATTTT
NA	TRBV29-1	TRBD1	TRBJ2-2	CSVEWARQGHTGELFF	TGCAGCGTTGAATGGGCCCGACAGGGTCACACCGGGGAGCTGTTTTTT
NA	TRBV9	TRBD2	TRBJ2-5	CASSLGTSIQETQYF	TGTGCCAGCAGCTTAGGGACTAGCATACAAGAGACCCAGTACTTC
NA	TRBV7-2	TRBD1	TRBJ1-6	CASRPTGAYNSPLHF	TGTGCCAGCAGACCAACAGGGGCCTATAATTCACCCCTCCACTTT
NA	TRBV10-1	TRBD1	TRBJ2-1	CAGSLGQRSRYNEQFF	TGCGCCGGAAGCCTGGGACAGCGTTCGCGATACAATGAGCAGTTCTTC
NA	TRBV11-2	NA	TRBJ1-2	CASSPQGGYTF	TGTGCCAGCAGCCCCCAGGGCGGCTACACCTTC
NA	TRBV5-4	NA	TRBJ2-1	CASSLDSGQNNEQFF	TGTGCCAGCAGCTTGGATAGCGGACAAAACAATGAGCAGTTCTTC
NA	TRBV11-3	NA	TRBJ2-7	CASSLQQGYDEQYF	TGTGCCAGCAGCCTGCAACAGGGATACGACGAGCAGTACTTC
NA	TRBV6-6	NA	TRBJ1-1	CASSYEGQNTEAFF	TGTGCCAGCAGTTACGAGGGACAGAACACTGAAGCTTTCTTT
few	TRBV15	NA	TRBJ2-7	CATSRNRVRDQYF	TGTGCCACCAGCAGAAACAGGGTTAGGGATCAGTACTTC
NA	TRBV19	NA	TRBJ1-1	CASMFLGNTEAFF	TGTGCCAGTATGTTCCTCGGGAACACTGAAGCTTTCTTT
few	TRBV6-1	TRBD1	TRBJ1-1	CASSDPWTGVNTEAFF	TGTGCCAGCAGTGATCCCTGGACAGGGGTGAACACTGAAGCTTTCTTT
NA	TRBV6-5	NA	TRBJ2-7	CASSYSSTRGYEQYF	TGTGCCAGCAGTTACTCGAGTACCAGGGGCTACGAGCAGTACTTC
NA	TRBV19	NA	TRBJ1-5	CASSIERGMNQPQHF	TGTGCCAGTAGTATAGAAAGGGGAATGAATCAGCCCCAGCATTTT
NA	TRBV6-5	NA	TRBJ2-4	CASSWLARRDIQYF	TGTGCCAGCAGTTGGTTGGCTCGGAGGGACATTCAGTACTTC
NA	TRBV20-1	NA	TRBJ2-7	CSRGQNYEQYF	TGCAGCCGTGGGCAGAACTACGAGCAGTACTTC
NA	TRBV2	TRBD1	TRBJ1-6	CASSVLGQHNSPLHF	TGTGCCAGCAGTGTCCTGGGACAGCATAATTCACCCCTCCACTTT
NA	TRBV29-1	TRBD2	TRBJ2-1	CSVEGGTREGSSYNEQFF	TGCAGCGTTGAAGGGGGGACTAGGGAGGGAAGCTCCTACAATGAGCAGTTCTTC
NA	TRBV10-3	TRBD1	TRBJ1-1	CAISIQGEGTEAFF	TGTGCCATCAGTATACAGGGGGAGGGCACTGAAGCTTTCTTT
NA	TRBV6-5	NA	TRBJ2-1	CASSGTGIGEQFF	TGTGCCAGCAGTGGCACAGGGATCGGCGAGCAGTTCTTC
NA	TRBV7-2	TRBD1	TRBJ2-7	CASSYGDSVYEQYF	TGTGCCAGCAGCTACGGGGACAGTGTCTACGAGCAGTACTTC
NA	TRBV4-2	NA	TRBJ2-2	CASSQEGALNTGELFF	TGTGCCAGCAGCCAAGAAGGGGCTCTGAACACCGGGGAGCTGTTTTTT
few	TRBV27	NA	TRBJ2-7	CASSKGDGRSREQYF	TGTGCCAGCAGTAAGGGGGACGGACGCTCTCGGGAGCAGTACTTC
NA	TRBV6-5	NA	TRBJ2-1	CASSATGTLYNEQFF	TGTGCCAGCAGTGCAACCGGGACACTATACAATGAGCAGTTCTTC
NA	TRBV30	TRBD1	TRBJ1-3	CAWGQGADGNTIYF	TGTGCCTGGGGACAGGGGGCGGATGGAAACACCATATATTTT
NA	TRBV21-1	NA	TRBJ2-1	CASSKSAGVNEQFF	TGTGCCAGCAGCAAATCTGCAGGGGTCAATGAGCAGTTCTTC
NA	TRBV5-1	TRBD2	TRBJ2-3	CASSLLAGPYLSTDTQYF	TGCGCCAGCAGCCTTCTAGCGGGGCCGTATCTTAGCACAGATACGCAGTATTTT
once	TRBV10-3	TRBD1	TRBJ2-1	CAIRTDRVAGRYNEQFF	TGTGCCATCAGAACGGACAGGGTCGCGGGGAGATACAATGAGCAGTTCTTC
NA	TRBV10-2	NA	TRBJ2-5	CASRERTTQETQYF	TGCGCCAGCCGTGAAAGGACTACCCAAGAGACCCAGTACTTC
NA	TRBV5-1	TRBD2	TRBJ2-7	CASSLIGAGGLSYEQYF	TGCGCCAGCAGCTTGATTGGGGCGGGGGGACTTTCCTACGAGCAGTACTTC
once	TRBV9	NA	TRBJ1-1	CASSPPRGNDAEAFF	TGTGCCAGCAGCCCCCCTCGCGGAAACGACGCGGAAGCTTTCTTT
NA	TRBV27	NA	TRBJ1-1	CASSLSGGDAAFF	TGTGCCAGCAGTTTATCGGGAGGGGATGCAGCTTTCTTT
NA	TRBV5-1	NA	TRBJ2-7	CASSLDGSSYEQYF	TGCGCCAGCAGCTTGGATGGCAGTTCCTACGAGCAGTACTTC
NA	TRBV7-9	TRBD1	TRBJ2-5	CASSQRDREETQYF	TGTGCCAGCAGCCAAAGGGACAGGGAAGAGACCCAGTACTTC
NA	TRBV5-4	TRBD2	TRBJ2-2	CASSEGLAGVWGELFF	TGTGCCAGCAGCGAGGGACTAGCGGGAGTGTGGGGGGAGCTGTTTTTT
NA	TRBV7-2	NA	TRBJ1-2	CASSLVRGYGYTF	TGTGCCAGCAGCTTAGTTCGAGGCTATGGCTACACCTTC
NA	TRBV19	NA	TRBJ2-7	CASSIFGSYYEQYF	TGTGCCAGTAGTATATTTGGGAGCTACTACGAGCAGTACTTC
NA	TRBV20-1	NA	TRBJ1-5	CSAGRPQHF	TGCAGTGCTGGGAGGCCCCAGCATTTT
NA	TRBV4-2	NA	TRBJ1-2	CASLNRNEINYGYTF	TGTGCCAGCCTCAACAGGAACGAAATTAACTATGGCTACACCTTC
NA	TRBV5-6	TRBD1	TRBJ1-3	CASSLARLDRRGNTIYF	TGTGCCAGCAGCTTGGCTCGTTTGGACAGGAGAGGAAACACCATATATTTT
NA	TRBV5-6	TRBD1	TRBJ2-7	CASSLIPGQGPYEQYF	TGTGCCAGCAGCCTGATTCCGGGACAGGGACCCTACGAGCAGTACTTC
NA	TRBV30	NA	TRBJ1-5	CAWSFGRDQPQHF	TGTGCCTGGAGTTTTGGTCGGGATCAGCCCCAGCATTTT